Sequencing of this TCR beta chain was carried out in a study of blood T cells in healthy people across ages. Study outcomes and limitations: Diversity estimated from one million T cells was considered an underestimate. Per million T cells, TCR beta diversity dropped about linearly as age rose. Strong correlation existed between TCR beta diversity and naive T cell percentage. Not knowing donor CMV status may have confounded expanded clonotype changes.

This CDR3 contains 13 residues. Looked up from germline, CDR1 is MDHEN and CDR2 is SYDVKM. The V and J ends lost 7 bases and 4 bases respectively, with 14 bases between them. In the case of this clonotype: What it binds is unknown.

Primers used in a second PCR of about 6 to 12 cycles were a sample-barcoded 5' primer and a J-beta primer mix. In TCRdb, the 5' RACE reads were re-called with MiXCR into one record per CDR3 protein. The sample has about 680,000 distinct CDR3 sequences; 49% are singletons. The clonotype originates from a woman aged 55-69 years in good health. The chain joins TRBV28 to TRBJ2-7; possible D gene TRBD1, 6 bases. The specimen sequenced was blood. This CDR3 reads CASTLQGGYEQYF. The CDR3 region has the DNA TGTGCCAGCACCTTACAGGGCGGTTACGAGCAGTACTTC. The full variable domain, rest sourced from reference TRBV28 and TRBJ2-7, is DVKVTQSSRYLVKRTGEKVFLECVQDMDHENMFWYRQDPGLGLRLIYFSYDVKMKEKGDIPEGYSVSREKKERFSLILESASTNQTSMYLCASTLQGGYEQYFGPGTRLTVT.